This T cell receptor beta chain is from a study of T cells expressing NK-cell markers. In germline, CDR1 is LGHNA, CDR2 YSLEER. CDR3 size: 15 residues. TCRdb re-called the 5' RACE reads; one entry per CDR3 protein, DNA not given. Here the sample table reports approximately 460,000 distinct CDR3 sequences. This TCR was recovered from a woman aged 18 to 75 in good health. This chain connects TRBV4-3 to TRBJ1-2; absent DNA, TCRdb's TRBD1 call cannot be checked. Sequencing used blood T cells: a sorted CD56 or NKG2C T cell subset, CD4+ or CD8+ T cells, or bulk PBMC T cells (not recorded which). CDR3 protein: CASSGGTVTTNGYTF.